This T cell receptor (beta chain) was found in a study of T cell responses to AZD1222 COVID-19 vaccine. Study-wide results and caveats: Compared with day 0, the breadth and depth of the Spike-specific TCR repertoire rose significantly after two doses of AZD1222.

CDR1 is SGHRS and CDR2 is YFSETQ in the germline V gene. This CDR3 spans 17 amino acids. V was pared by 1 base and J by 8 bases, with 24 bases between. Sequenced by immunoSEQ multiplex PCR; TCRdb stores in-frame clones only, minus some. In the table there are 250,000 to 300,000 clones, almost 95% of which are singletons. A word on this clone: Its antigen is not identified.

Material: peripheral blood, obtained 28 days after the second AZD1222 dose. The rearrangement joins TRBV5-1 to TRBJ1-2, with D possibly TRBD1 on 5 matching bases. The sequence was obtained from an adult who received the AZD1222 COVID-19 vaccine. The CDR3 sequence is CASSLSLDNRGVGGYTF. In nucleotides, the CDR3 is TGCGCCAGCAGCTTGTCGTTGGACAACCGGGGAGTCGGCGGCTACACCTTC. Drawing the rest from reference TRBV5-1 and TRBJ1-2, the complete variable domain is KAGVTQTPRYLIKTRGQQVTLSCSPISGHRSVSWYQQTPGQGLQFLFEYFSETQRNKGNFPGRFSGRQFSNSRSEMNVSTLELGDSALYLCASSLSLDNRGVGGYTFGSGTRLTVV.